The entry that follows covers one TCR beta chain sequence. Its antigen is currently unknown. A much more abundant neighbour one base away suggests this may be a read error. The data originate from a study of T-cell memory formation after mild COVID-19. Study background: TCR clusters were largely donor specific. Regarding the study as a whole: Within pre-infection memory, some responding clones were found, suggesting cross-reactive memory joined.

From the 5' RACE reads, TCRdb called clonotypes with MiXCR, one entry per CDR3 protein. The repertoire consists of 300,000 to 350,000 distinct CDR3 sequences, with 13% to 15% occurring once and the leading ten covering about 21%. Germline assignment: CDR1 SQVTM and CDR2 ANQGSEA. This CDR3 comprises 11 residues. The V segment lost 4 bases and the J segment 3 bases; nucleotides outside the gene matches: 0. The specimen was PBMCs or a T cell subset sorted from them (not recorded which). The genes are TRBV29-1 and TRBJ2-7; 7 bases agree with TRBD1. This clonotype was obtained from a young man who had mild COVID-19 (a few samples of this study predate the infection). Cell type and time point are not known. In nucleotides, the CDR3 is TGCAGCGTTGGGGACAGCTACGAGCAGTACGTC. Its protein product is CSVGDSYEQYV.